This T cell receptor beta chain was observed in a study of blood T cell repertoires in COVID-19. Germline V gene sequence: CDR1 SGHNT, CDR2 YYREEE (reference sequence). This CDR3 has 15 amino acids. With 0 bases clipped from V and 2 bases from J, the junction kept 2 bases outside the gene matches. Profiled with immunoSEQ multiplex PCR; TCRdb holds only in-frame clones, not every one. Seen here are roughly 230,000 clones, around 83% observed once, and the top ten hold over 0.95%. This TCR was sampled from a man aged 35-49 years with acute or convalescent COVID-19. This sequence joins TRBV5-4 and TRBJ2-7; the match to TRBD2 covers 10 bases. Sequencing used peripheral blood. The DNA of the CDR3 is TGTGCCAGCAGCTTGGGTAGCGGGGGGCCCTACGAGCAGTACTTC. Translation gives CASSLGSGGPYEQYF.